The rows below give T cell receptor beta chains drawn from one sample of a study of tumor-infiltrating lymphocytes in primary liver carcinoma. MiXCR, run by TCRdb on the multiplex PCR reads, gives a single entry per CDR3 protein. The profile covers about 110,000 distinct CDR3 sequences, with approximately 70% appearing a single time and roughly 8.8% taken by the ten largest. The sequenced sample was liver tumor tissue from sampling region 1. All receptors come from an older woman with primary liver carcinoma and hepatitis B virus infection. The CDR3 runs from the conserved cysteine through the conserved F or W. D genes are given only for firm matches. Some rows have no size entry. The others give once, few or many, or a class for an expanded clone.

>TRBJ1-2|TRBD1|TRBV11-1|medium-sized
TGTGCCAGCAGCTTGACAGGGTGGGATGGCTACACCTTC
CASSLTGWDGYTF
>TRBJ1-1|-|TRBV11-2|-
TGTGCCAGCAGCCTCCGCCCCTATGCAGGACCGGATGAAGCTTTCTTT
CASSLRPYAGPDEAFF
>TRBJ2-7|-|TRBV12-3/TRBV12-4|-
TGTGCCAGCAGTTTAAATGGGGGTCGGGACGAGGAGTACTTC
CASSLNGGRDEEYF
>TRBJ1-2|-|TRBV20-1|-
TGCAGTGCTAGAAGGGGGGACGGCTACACCTTC
CSARRGDGYTF
>TRBJ2-7|TRBD1|TRBV4-2|many
TGTGCCAGCAGCCAACCCCCGGGACAGCCATCCTACGAGCAGTACTTC
CASSQPPGQPSYEQYF
>TRBJ1-6|-|TRBV28|-
TGTGCCAGCAGTTCCCGGGACCCGCTGCCGGATTCACCCCTCCACTTT
CASSSRDPLPDSPLHF
>TRBJ1-1|-|TRBV5-5|-
TGTGCCAGCGGCTTTCCGACAAGGAACACTGACGCTTTCTTT
CASGFPTRNTDAFF
>TRBJ1-1|-|TRBV28|few
TGTGCCAGCAGTTTGGGTTGGGGAAACACTGAAGCTTTCTTT
CASSLGWGNTEAFF
>TRBJ2-2|-|TRBV6-2/TRBV6-3|-
TGTGCCAGCAGTTACATGTCGGATCTGACCAACACCGGGGAGCTGTTTTTT
CASSYMSDLTNTGELFF
>TRBJ2-1|TRBD2|TRBV11-2|-
TGTGCCAGCAGCATAATAGCGGGATCTAACTACAATGAGCCGTTCTTC
CASSIIAGSNYNEPFF
>TRBJ2-1|-|TRBV11-2|-
TGTGCCAGCGGCTCGTCGGTAGGGAGCTACAATGAGCATTTCTTC
CASGSSVGSYNEHFF
>TRBJ2-7|-|TRBV6-1|many
TGTGCCAGCAGTGAAGGCAGGTCCTGGGACGAGCAGTACTTC
CASSEGRSWDEQYF
>TRBJ2-7|-|TRBV11-2|-
TGTGCCAGCAGCTTAGGGCTAGTTCAAACTTTCTACGAGCAGTACTTC
CASSLGLVQTFYEQYF
>TRBJ1-1|-|TRBV6-1|-
TGTGCCAGCAGTGGACAGACTTTCACTGAAGCTTTCTTT
CASSGQTFTEAFF
>TRBJ2-6|-|TRBV28|-
TGTGCCAGCAGTTTAGGGCAACCCTCTGGGGCCAACGTCCTGATTTTC
CASSLGQPSGANVLIF
>TRBJ1-1|TRBD1|TRBV10-3|-
TGTGCCATCAGCTCCGGGACAGGGACTTTAATGAACACTGAAGCTCTCTTT
CAISSGTGTLMNTEALF
>TRBJ2-3|TRBD2|TRBV5-4|many
TGTGCCAGCAGCTTTGAGAGCGGGAGGATGGGGGATACGCAGTATTTT
CASSFESGRMGDTQYF
>TRBJ2-7|-|TRBV11-3|-
TGTGCCAGCAACTTTGCCAGGGGACGATACGAGCAGTACTTC
CASNFARGRYEQYF
>TRBJ2-3|-|TRBV7-8|many
TGTGCCAGCAGCTTAGTCGGGGGACGACTCACAGATACGCAGTATTTT
CASSLVGGRLTDTQYF
>TRBJ2-2|-|TRBV11-2|once
TGTGCCAGCAGTAGTCGACTAATGGAAAACACCGGGGAGCTGTTTTTT
CASSSRLMENTGELFF
>TRBJ1-2|-|TRBV12-3/TRBV12-4|-
TGTGCCAGCAGTCTGAGAGCTTGGGGCTACAACTTC
CASSLRAWGYNF
>TRBJ2-7|TRBD1|TRBV11-3|once
TGTGCCAGCAGCCCCGGGACAGGGGCCTCCTCCTACGAGCAGTACTTC
CASSPGTGASSYEQYF
>TRBJ2-2|TRBD1|TRBV14|-
TGTGCCAGCAGCCAAGATACACCACACGAATTACGGGACAGGGCCACCAGGGAGCTGTTTTTT
CASSQDTPHELRDRATRELFF
>TRBJ2-5|TRBD2|TRBV11-2|-
TGTGCCAGCAGCCCCTGGACTAGCGGGAGTACAGAGACCCAGTACTTC
CASSPWTSGSTETQYF
>TRBJ2-1|TRBD2|TRBV12-3/TRBV12-4|-
TGTGCCAGCAGGCTGACTAGCGGGAGTTCGGATGAGCAGTTCTTC
CASRLTSGSSDEQFF
>TRBJ1-1|-|TRBV24-1|-
TGTGCCACCAGTGAACGGGGGGGGAACACTGAAGCTTTCTTT
CATSERGGNTEAFF
>TRBJ1-1|TRBD1|TRBV29-1|many
TGCAGCGTTTGCCAAACCGGGACAGGGAACACTGAAGCTTTCTTT
CSVCQTGTGNTEAFF
>TRBJ2-1|TRBD2|TRBV11-3|-
TGTGCCAGCAGCTTAGGTCAAGGCGGGAGGGCCGGCTACAACGATCATTTCTTC
CASSLGQGGRAGYNDHFF
>TRBJ1-1|-|TRBV6-5|-
TGTGCCAGCAGCAACACAGCAGGATCGAACACTGAAGCTTTCTTT
CASSNTAGSNTEAFF
>TRBJ1-5|TRBD1|TRBV6-6|many
TGTGCCAGCAGTTACCCAGACAGGGGGGACCAGCCCCAGCATTTT
CASSYPDRGDQPQHF
>TRBJ1-1|TRBD1|TRBV28|-
TGTGCCAGCAGACCCAATGCCGGGACAGGGGTCACTGAAGCTTTCTTT
CASRPNAGTGVTEAFF
>TRBJ1-1|-|TRBV6-1|many
TGTGCCAGCAGTGAGAACCTGGGCACTGAAGCTTTCTTT
CASSENLGTEAFF
>TRBJ2-1|-|TRBV7-8|many
TGTGCCAGCAGCTTATCTGGGGGGACAGCTTACAATGAGCAGTTCTTC
CASSLSGGTAYNEQFF
>TRBJ1-2|-|TRBV30|-
TGTGCCTGGAGAAGTGGGGGGGATTATGGCTACACCTTC
CAWRSGGDYGYTF
>TRBJ1-1|-|TRBV30|-
TGTGCCTGGAGTGCTAACACTGTAGCTTTCTTT
CAWSANTVAFF
>TRBJ1-1|-|TRBV11-2|-
TGTGCCAGCAGCCCCCGCCCCTATGCAGGACCGGATGAAGCTTTCTTT
CASSPRPYAGPDEAFF
>TRBJ2-3|-|TRBV29-1|-
TGCAGCGTTGGTGACAGGAGCCTCACAGATACGCAGGATTTT
CSVGDRSLTDTQDF
>TRBJ2-6|TRBD1|TRBV7-8|-
TGTGCCAGCAACTCAATGGACAGGGGGCGTACGGGGGCCAACGTCCTGACTTTC
CASNSMDRGRTGANVLTF
>TRBJ1-1|-|TRBV14|-
TGTGCCAGCAGCAAAAAGAGGGGCACTGAAGCTTTCTTT
CASSKKRGTEAFF
>TRBJ2-3|-|TRBV10-3|-
TGTGTCATCATTGAGTCCCGCTTGCAAGCGGAACGAGATACGCAGTATTTT
CVIIESRLQAERDTQYF
>TRBJ2-3|TRBD2|TRBV25-1|-
TGTGCCAGCAGTGAAGCTACTAGCGAGTGGGGCACAGATACGCAGTATTTT
CASSEATSEWGTDTQYF
>TRBJ2-7|-|TRBV11-1|-
TGTGCCAGCAGCCCAGACTACGGGAACAATGAGCAGTACTTC
CASSPDYGNNEQYF
>TRBJ2-5|-|TRBV4-2|-
TGTGCCAGCAGCCGGTCGTGGGGGTGGGAGGACCAAGTGACCCAGTACTTC
CASSRSWGWEDQVTQYF
>TRBJ2-1|TRBD2|TRBV11-3|-
TGTGCCAGCAGCTTAGGTCAAGGCGGGAGGGGCTACAATGAGCAGTTCTTC
CASSLGQGGRGYNEQFF
>TRBJ2-7|-|TRBV11-2|-
TGTGCCAGCAGCCCCGAACAGGGATGGGGCGAGCAGCACTTC
CASSPEQGWGEQHF
>TRBJ1-1|TRBD1|TRBV11-1|-
TGTACCAGCAGCCTTTTTGACAGGGAGATCGCTGAAGCTTTCTTT
CTSSLFDREIAEAFF
>TRBJ2-7|TRBD1|TRBV6-5|many
TGTGCCAGCAGTCGAACAGGGGGCGCATACGAGCAGTACTTC
CASSRTGGAYEQYF
>TRBJ1-4|-|TRBV6-6|-
TGTGCCAGCAGTTACCGGGACCCTGCGTTCGCCGAAAAACTGTTTTTT
CASSYRDPAFAEKLFF
>TRBJ2-3|TRBD2|TRBV11-2|-
TGTGCCAGCAGCGGAACGGGACTAGCGGCCGACACGGATACGCAGTATTTT
CASSGTGLAADTDTQYF
>TRBJ2-7|-|TRBV28|many
TGTGCCAGCAGTTTACTGGCTCAGGAGCAGTACTTC
CASSLLAQEQYF
>TRBJ1-1|-|TRBV11-1|-
TGTGCCAGCAGCTTAGGGAGGGTGACCATTGAAGCTTCCTTT
CASSLGRVTIEASF
>TRBJ2-3|-|TRBV4-1|many
TGCGCCAGCAGCCAAGAGGCTAACGTGGGCACAGATACGCAGTATTTT
CASSQEANVGTDTQYF
>TRBJ2-7|-|TRBV6-1|-
TGTGCCAGCGGGAGGGACAGACCCTACAAACAGTACTTC
CASGRDRPYKQYF
>TRBJ2-3|-|TRBV29-1|-
TGCAGCGTTGGAAGGAACACGGATACGCAGTATTTT
CSVGRNTDTQYF
>TRBJ1-2|-|TRBV29-1|-
TGCGGCATTGATGACACCCCTAACTATGGCTACACCTTC
CGIDDTPNYGYTF
>TRBJ2-3|-|TRBV20-1|-
TGCAGTGCTCAGGGCAGCGGGACAGATACGCAGTATTTT
CSAQGSGTDTQYF
>TRBJ2-7|-|TRBV2|-
TGTGCCAGCAGTGGAACAAGGATATATGAGCAGTACTTC
CASSGTRIYEQYF